This T cell receptor beta chain was found in a study of beta chain features in type 1 diabetes. CDR1 is SQVTM, CDR2 ANQGSEA, per germline. The CDR3 sequence is 14 residues long. Trimming cost V 4 bases and J 3 bases; bases outside gene matches: 8. Expressed TCRB transcripts were sequenced, since all the RNA that had been isolated was reverse transcribed. TCRdb's table, derived via immunoSEQ multiplex PCR, lists solely in-frame clones and lacks some. The data hold about half a million clones, with over 25% observed a single time. This chain uses TRBV29-1 with TRBJ2-5, with 7 bases lining up with TRBD2. The clonotype originates from a man younger than 35 in good health. What was sequenced was naive CD4+ T cells from blood. CDR3 amino acids: CSVADGRWKETQYF. DNA of the CDR3: TGCAGCGTTGCTGACGGGAGGTGGAAAGAGACCCAGTACTTC.